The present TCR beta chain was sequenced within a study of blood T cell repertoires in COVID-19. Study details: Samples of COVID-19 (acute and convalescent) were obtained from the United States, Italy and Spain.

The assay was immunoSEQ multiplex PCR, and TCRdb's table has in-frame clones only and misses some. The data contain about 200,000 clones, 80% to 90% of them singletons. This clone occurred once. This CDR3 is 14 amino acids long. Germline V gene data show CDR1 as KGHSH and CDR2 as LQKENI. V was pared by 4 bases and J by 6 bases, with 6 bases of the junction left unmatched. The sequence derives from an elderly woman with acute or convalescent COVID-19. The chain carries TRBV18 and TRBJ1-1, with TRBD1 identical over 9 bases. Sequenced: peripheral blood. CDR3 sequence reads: CASSRRDRVAEAFF. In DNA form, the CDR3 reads TGTGCCAGCTCACGTAGGGACAGGGTCGCTGAAGCTTTCTTT.